A selection of T cell receptor beta chains follows, all from one sample in a study of cytomegalovirus exposure and HLA in healthy donors. Sequencing was performed with immunoSEQ multiplex PCR; in TCRdb, only in-frame clones are kept and a portion is missing. This repertoire includes 150,000 or so clones. Sequenced: PBMCs. These TCRs come from a woman aged 45-59 years in good health and CMV-seronegative. Both conserved end residues are part of each CDR3. A D gene is named only where the DNA matches it firmly.

d_gene	v_gene	j_gene	CDR3nt	CDR3aa
NA	TRBV27	TRBJ2-1	TGTGCCAGCAGTAAGACAGCCGACAATGAGCAGTTCTTC	CASSKTADNEQFF
TRBD2	TRBV5-1	TRBJ2-1	TGCGCCAGCAGCTTGGATCCAGCGGGGGGTTACAATGAGCAGTTCTTC	CASSLDPAGGYNEQFF
NA	TRBV11-2	TRBJ1-1	TGTGCCAGCAGCTTACCGGCGGGCGGGGCCTCCACTGAAGCTTTCTTT	CASSLPAGGASTEAFF
TRBD1	TRBV4-1	TRBJ2-5	TGCGCCAGCAGCCGGATGGGACAGGAAGAGACCCAGTACTTC	CASSRMGQEETQYF
NA	TRBV27	TRBJ1-5	TGTGCCAGCAGTTCGGGAAATCAGCCCCAGCATTTT	CASSSGNQPQHF
TRBD1	TRBV19	TRBJ1-2	TGTGCCAGTAGGACAGGGTTTGGCTACACCTTC	CASRTGFGYTF
NA	TRBV28	TRBJ1-2	TGTGCCAGCAGTTCCTCGGGGTTAAATGGCTACACCTTC	CASSSSGLNGYTF
TRBD1	TRBV5-1	TRBJ1-4	TGCGCCAGCAGGGCCCGGACAGGGGGAACTAATGAAAAACTGTTTTTT	CASRARTGGTNEKLFF
NA	TRBV30	TRBJ2-2	TGTGCCAGGGCGGGCACCGGGGAGCTGTTTTTT	CARAGTGELFF
NA	TRBV28	TRBJ1-6	TGTGCCAGCAGTCCCTTGGGGCAGGGAACTAATTCACCCCTCCACTTT	CASSPLGQGTNSPLHF
TRBD2	TRBV6-4	TRBJ2-6	TGTGCCAGCAGTGACTCGAGACTAGCGGGTAGCTCTGGGGCCAACGTCCTGACTTTC	CASSDSRLAGSSGANVLTF
NA	TRBV5-4	TRBJ2-2	TGTGCCAGCAGCTTGGATCTCACCGGGGAGCTGTTTTTT	CASSLDLTGELFF
TRBD1	TRBV30	TRBJ1-2	TGTGCCTGGTTGGACAGGTCCGTTTATGGCTACACCTTC	CAWLDRSVYGYTF
TRBD2	TRBV11-2	TRBJ2-7	TGTGCCAGCAGCTTAGACATCCGGGCTAGCGGGAGATACGACGAGCAGTACTTC	CASSLDIRASGRYDEQYF
NA	TRBV7-2	TRBJ2-7	TGTGCCAGCAGCCCCTCCCCGTCCGAGCAGTACTTC	CASSPSPSEQYF
NA	TRBV2	TRBJ1-5	TGTGCCAGCAGGGAGGTTGGGAATAGCAATCAGCCCCAGCATTTT	CASREVGNSNQPQHF
TRBD1	TRBV2	TRBJ1-1	TGTGCCAGCAGCGCACAGGGGGCCCTGAACACTGAAGCTTTCTTT	CASSAQGALNTEAFF
NA	TRBV4-3	TRBJ2-2	TGCGCCAGCAGCCAGGACTGGCACAACACCGGGGAGCTGTTTTTT	CASSQDWHNTGELFF
TRBD1	TRBV6-5	TRBJ1-2	TGTGCCAGCAGTTTCTCAGGGGGAAACTATGGCTACACCTTC	CASSFSGGNYGYTF
NA	TRBV5-1	TRBJ2-5	TGCGCCAGCAGCTTTCACTATCCGGGGATCGTAGAGACCCAGTACTTC	CASSFHYPGIVETQYF
NA	TRBV9	TRBJ2-3	TGTGCCAGCAGCGTAGGGACCGCCCAGGGAGATACGCAGTATTTT	CASSVGTAQGDTQYF
NA	TRBV7-2	TRBJ2-1	TGTGCCAGCAGCTTAGGGCTAGCAAGTGAGCAGTTCTTC	CASSLGLASEQFF
NA	TRBV19	TRBJ2-7	TGTGCCAGCGGGGTTGAACTCTCCTACGAGCAGTACTTC	CASGVELSYEQYF
TRBD2	TRBV6-6	TRBJ2-1	TGTGCCAGCAGTTGGGTGACTAGCGGGAGCTGGGATGAGCAGTTCTTC	CASSWVTSGSWDEQFF
TRBD1	TRBV7-2	TRBJ1-4	TGTGCCAGCAGCTTACTTCAGGGGGGTCCTAATGAAAAACTGTTTTTT	CASSLLQGGPNEKLFF
NA	TRBV30	TRBJ1-5	TGTGCCTGGAGAGGGGCTGGGGCAGGTCGTGGTCAGCCCCAGCATTTT	CAWRGAGAGRGQPQHF
NA	TRBV2	TRBJ2-5	TGTGCCAGCAGCGCTCTCACATCCGCAGAGACCCAGTACTTC	CASSALTSAETQYF
NA	TRBV6-1	TRBJ1-6	TGTGCCAGCAGTGAAAGGAGCTCCTATAATTCACCCCTCCACTTT	CASSERSSYNSPLHF
NA	TRBV7-2	TRBJ1-5	TGTGCCAGCAGCTTCGGTAACAATCAGCCCCAGCATTTT	CASSFGNNQPQHF